Listed below are T cell receptor delta chains from one sample, sequenced in a study of gamma-delta chains in newborns, infants, children. With CATT, TCRdb re-called clones from the reads. The repertoire holds fewer than 14,000 delta-chain clones, with 3.5% as singletons. Material: blood. The receptors come from a child who was a newborn, infant or young child, either healthy, febrile or measles-vaccinated (not recorded which). The CDR3 runs from the conserved cysteine through the conserved F or W. The D gene is left open where the match is weak. Rows may omit the clone size; those that give it use once, few, many or a size class.

v_call	j_call	clone_size	d_call	cdr3_nt	cdr3_aa
TRDV2	TRDJ3	-	-	TGTGCCTGTGACACTCTCTCCTGGGACACCCGACAGATGTTTTTC	CACDTLSWDTRQMFF
TRAV29/DV5	TRDJ1	few	-	TGTGCAGCAGGGGCTCGGGAGATCCTCCTTCCTTCACTGGGGCACCCGTACACCGATAAACTCATCTTT	CAAGAREILLPSLGHPYTDKLIF
TRDV2	TRDJ3	few	TRDD3	TGTGCCTGTGACAGTCCGGGGGATAGCTCCTGGGACACCCGACAGATGTTTTTC	CACDSPGDSSWDTRQMFF
TRDV2	TRDJ1	large	TRDD3	TGTGCCTGTGACACCGTGGGTACTGGGGGATACGCCGATAAACTCATCTTT	CACDTVGTGGYADKLIF
TRDV2	TRDJ2	-	TRDD3	TGTGCCTGTGACATACTGGGGGCGACAGCACAACTCTTCTTT	CACDILGATAQLFF
TRDV3	TRDJ1	few	TRDD3	TGTGCCTTTAAGTACCAACTATTCCTCTGGGGGATACGCCTGGGGGGAACCGATAAACTCATCTTT	CAFKYQLFLWGIRLGGTDKLIF
TRAV29/DV5	TRDJ1	-	-	TGTGCAGCAAGCGCGACTAGGCTGGGGCAATCCGACCCTTCCACCGATAAACTCATCTTT	CAASATRLGQSDPSTDKLIF
TRDV2	TRDJ3	-	TRDD3	TGTGCCCGTGACACCGGGGGATACCAGACCTGGGACACCCGACAGATGTTTTTC	CARDTGGYQTWDTRQMFF
TRDV2	TRDJ1	-	TRDD3	TGTGCCTGTGACACGGTCCTCGGGATACGAGGGACGTACACCGATAAACTCATCTTT	CACDTVLGIRGTYTDKLIF
TRDV1	TRDJ1	few	-	TGTGCTCTTGGGGGTATGCCGTGGACCGATAAACTCATCTTT	CALGGMPWTDKLIF
TRDV1	TRDJ1	few	TRDD3	TGTGCTCTTGGGGAATCTGAGCTCTTGGTCCTTACTGGGGGATTAAGCCAGGCAGATAAACTCATCTTT	CALGESELLVLTGGLSQADKLIF
TRDV2	TRDJ2	few	TRDD3	TGTGCCTGTGATCCACTGGGGGATTACTTGACAGCACAACTCTTCTTT	CACDPLGDYLTAQLFF
TRDV3	TRDJ2	few	-	TGTGCCAATTCTTACGGGGGGACGACAGCACAACTCTTCTTT	CANSYGGTTAQLFF
TRDV2	TRDJ1	-	-	TGTGCCTGCGACACGACAGGGGACACCGATAAACTCATCTTT	CACDTTGDTDKLIF
TRDV1	TRDJ1	medium-sized	-	TGTGCTCTTGGGGTTTCGTACACCGATAAACTCATCTTT	CALGVSYTDKLIF
TRAV29/DV5	TRDJ1	few	-	TGTGCAGCATACGCTGGGGAGGGGGGACCAGATAACCCTAACACCGATAAACTCATCTTT	CAAYAGEGGPDNPNTDKLIF
TRDV2	TRDJ1	-	-	TGTGCCTGTGACACCGGTGACGGTACAACCGATAAACTCATCTTT	CACDTGDGTTDKLIF
TRDV2	TRDJ3	-	TRDD3	TGTGCCTGTGACACTGGGGGATGGAGCTCCTGGGACACCCGACAGATGTTTTTC	CACDTGGWSSWDTRQMFF
TRDV1	TRDJ1	-	TRDD3	TGTGCTCTTGGGGAACTGAAGTATCGTGGGATCCTACAAATAGGGGGATACACCGATAAAATCATCTTT	CALGELKYRGILQIGGYTDKIIF
TRDV2	TRDJ3	few	-	TGTGCCTGTGACACTTCAGGAGGTCCAACGAGCTCCTGGGACACCCGACAGATGTTTTTC	CACDTSGGPTSSWDTRQMFF
TRDV2	TRDJ1	-	TRDD3	TGTGCCTGTGACCGAGGGTACTGGGGGACCCTCACCGATAAACTCATCTTT	CACDRGYWGTLTDKLIF
TRDV2	TRDJ2	medium-sized	TRDD3	TGTGCCTGTGACCTTATGGGGGATACAGCACAACTCTTCTTT	CACDLMGDTAQLFF
TRDV1	TRDJ1	few	TRDD3	TGTGCTCTTGGGGCCGTTTTGACCCCTAGTACTGGGGACTCCCCCACCGATAAACTCATCTTT	CALGAVLTPSTGDSPTDKLIF
TRDV1	TRDJ1	few	TRDD3	TGTGCTCTTGGAGATATTTCCTACGGGGATACGGGTGATACCGATAAACTCATCTTC	CALGDISYGDTGDTDKLIF
TRDV2	TRDJ1	medium-sized	-	TGTGCCTGTTACCGAGTTGGGGGGGTGCGGCTCATCTTT	CACYRVGGVRLIF
TRDV1	TRDJ1	-	TRDD2	TGTGCTCTTGGGGATCCACAGGCCTTCCTACCCTTTGGGGGGGACGAACTCATCTTT	CALGDPQAFLPFGGDELIF
TRDV2	TRDJ1	medium-sized	TRDD3	TGTGCCTGTGACACCTTGACGCCGACCGTACTGGGGGATTTGGACGATAAACTCATCTTT	CACDTLTPTVLGDLDDKLIF
TRDV1	TRDJ1	-	-	TGTGCTCTTGGGGAACTAGATCGCCGGGGGTCCCTACACGATAAACTCATCTTT	CALGELDRRGSLHDKLIF
TRDV2	TRDJ1	few	-	TGTGCCTGTGACACCGTGGCTGGTCGGCCCTCTTGGGACAATAAACTCATCTTT	CACDTVAGRPSWDNKLIF
TRDV1	TRDJ1	-	-	TGTGCTCTTGGGGAAGGTGGCCGTTTCCAGGCCGATAAACTCATCTTT	CALGEGGRFQADKLIF
TRDV2	TRDJ1	few	TRDD3	TGTGCCTGTGACCTATTACTGGGGGCCCGCACCGATAAACTCATCTTT	CACDLLLGARTDKLIF
TRDV2	TRDJ3	few	-	TGTGCCTGTGACACCGGGAATGGGGGGCGACCCGACTCCTGGGACACCCGACAGATGTTTTTC	CACDTGNGGRPDSWDTRQMFF
TRDV2	TRDJ3	-	TRDD3	TGTGCCTGTGACACCCTACTGGGGGATACCCCTAGCTCCTGGGACACCCGACAGATGTTTTTC	CACDTLLGDTPSSWDTRQMFF
TRDV1	TRDJ1	-	TRDD3	TGTGCTCTTGGGGTTCTCCAGGGCCTACTTTACTGGGGCCGGGCCGATAAACTCATCTTT	CALGVLQGLLYWGRADKLIF
TRDV1	TRDJ1	few	-	TGTGCTCTTGGGGAATTTTGGGAGCCCCGAGGCGCCGATAAACTCATCTTT	CALGEFWEPRGADKLIF
TRDV1	TRDJ1	medium-sized	TRDD3	TGTGCTCTTAACCCCTACATTTTGGGGATAACAGGCACCGATAAACTCATCTTT	CALNPYILGITGTDKLIF
TRDV1	TRDJ1	few	-	TGTGCTCCTGGGGAAATAGGGGGAGGCATACTCTACCATACGTACACCGATAAACTCATCTTT	CAPGEIGGGILYHTYTDKLIF
TRDV1	TRDJ1	-	TRDD3	TGTGCTCTTGGGTCATTCAACCTCGCCCCTGGGGGACGATATAAACTCATCTTT	CALGSFNLAPGGRYKLIF
TRDV3	TRDJ1	-	-	TGTGCCTTTATGTCCCAGAGCCTCGATAAACTCATCTTT	CAFMSQSLDKLIF
TRDV2	TRDJ3	-	-	TGTGCCTGTGACGCCGGAGATGCGCTGAGCTCCTGGGACACCCGACAGATGTTTTTC	CACDAGDALSSWDTRQMFF
TRDV1	TRDJ1	-	-	TGTGCTCTTGGGGAAAGGTGGAGGGACACCGATAAACTCATCTTT	CALGERWRDTDKLIF
TRDV1	TRDJ3	few	-	TGTGCTCTTGGGGTACCTCCCCTACGGAACCTCCGGGGGCTACGGTCCTTGGACACCCGACAGATGTTTTTC	CALGVPPLRNLRGLRSLDTRQMFF
TRDV1	TRDJ1	few	TRDD2	TGTGCTCTTGGGGCCCCCTTCCTTCCATTAACCGATAAACTCATCTTT	CALGAPFLPLTDKLIF
TRDV2	TRDJ1	-	-	TGTGCCTGTGACACCGTGCGGGGGGGTCGAGTTGAATCAACCGATAAGCTCATCTTT	CACDTVRGGRVESTDKLIF
TRDV2	TRDJ3	few	TRDD3	TGTGCCTGTGACCGCCTACTGGGGGATACGCGTGGGGACACCCGACAGATGTTTTTC	CACDRLLGDTRGDTRQMFF
TRDV1	TRDJ3	-	-	TGTGCTCTTGGGTCCATCCAACCGGGTTTCCGAGCGGTATGGGACACCCGACAGATGTTTTTC	CALGSIQPGFRAVWDTRQMFF
TRDV1	TRDJ1	-	TRDD3	TGTGCTCTTGGGGAGCTAGTCCTTACTGGGGGATATAGTCCCGCATACACCGATAAACTCATCTTT	CALGELVLTGGYSPAYTDKLIF
TRDV1	TRDJ1	few	TRDD3	TGTGCTCTTGGGTTATGGCCTCCTACGGGGATGTACTGGGGGATGGAAACCGATAAACTCATCTTT	CALGLWPPTGMYWGMETDKLIF
TRAV29/DV5	TRDJ1	-	-	TGTGCAGCAAGCTCGAAAAGGCCTCCCTCCCCTTTACTGGGTCTCCAGTACACCGATAAACTCATCTTT	CAASSKRPPSPLLGLQYTDKLIF
TRDV2	TRDJ3	few	-	TGTGCCTGTGACACCGCGGGGGTCAGCTCCTGGGACACCCGACAGATGTTTTTC	CACDTAGVSSWDTRQMFF
TRDV2	TRDJ3	-	TRDD3	TGTGCCTGTGACTTCGTACTGGGGGATACGGGGGACACCCGACAGATGTTTTTC	CACDFVLGDTGDTRQMFF
TRDV1	TRDJ1	few	-	TGTGCTCTTGGGGAACTATGGGGATCGGATCGTGGGGTCCATAAGTACACCGATAAACTCATCTTT	CALGELWGSDRGVHKYTDKLIF
TRDV2	TRDJ1	medium-sized	-	TGTGCCTGTGACACCGTGGGGGGTGGCACCGATAAACTCATCTTT	CACDTVGGGTDKLIF
TRDV1	TRDJ1	few	-	TGTGCTCTTGGGGACTCCGCCGTGTGGGGACGTGTAACCGATAAACTCATCTTT	CALGDSAVWGRVTDKLIF